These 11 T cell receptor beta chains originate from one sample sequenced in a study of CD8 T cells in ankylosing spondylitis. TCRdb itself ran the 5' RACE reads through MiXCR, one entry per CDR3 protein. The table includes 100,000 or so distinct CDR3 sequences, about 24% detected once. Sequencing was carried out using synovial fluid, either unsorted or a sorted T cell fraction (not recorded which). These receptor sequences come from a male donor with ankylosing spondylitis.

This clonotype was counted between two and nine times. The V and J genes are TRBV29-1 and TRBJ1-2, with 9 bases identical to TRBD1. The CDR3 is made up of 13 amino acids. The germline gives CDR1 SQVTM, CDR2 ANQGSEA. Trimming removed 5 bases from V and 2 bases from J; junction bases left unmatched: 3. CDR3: CSVPTGGNYGYTF. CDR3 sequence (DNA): TGCAGCGTTCCGACAGGGGGAAACTATGGCTACACCTTC.

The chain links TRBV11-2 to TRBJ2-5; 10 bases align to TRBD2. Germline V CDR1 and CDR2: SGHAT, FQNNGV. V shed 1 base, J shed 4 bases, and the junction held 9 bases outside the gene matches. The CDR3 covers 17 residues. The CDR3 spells CASSLGVESGRGETQYF. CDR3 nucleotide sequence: TGTGCCAGCAGCTTAGGGGTTGAGAGCGGGAGGGGAGAGACCCAGTACTTC.

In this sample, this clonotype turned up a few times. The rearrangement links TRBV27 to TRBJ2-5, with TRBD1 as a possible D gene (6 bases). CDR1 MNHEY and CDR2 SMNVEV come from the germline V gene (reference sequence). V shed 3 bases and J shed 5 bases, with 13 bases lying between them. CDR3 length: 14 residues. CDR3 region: CASSLQGRWETQYF. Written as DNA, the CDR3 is TGTGCCAGCAGTTTGCAGGGGCGGTGGGAGACCCAGTACTTC.

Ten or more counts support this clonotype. The CDR3 coding sequence is TGCAGTGCTCCGGGAACGATCTACAATGAGCAGTTCTTC. It is translated as CSAPGTIYNEQFF. The rearrangement joins TRBV20-1 to TRBJ2-1; D might be TRBD2 (5 bases). Germline lookup yields CDR1 DFQATT and CDR2 SNEGSKA (reference sequence). This CDR3 comprises 13 residues. Deletions cut 5 bases from V and 3 bases from J, with 11 bases between.

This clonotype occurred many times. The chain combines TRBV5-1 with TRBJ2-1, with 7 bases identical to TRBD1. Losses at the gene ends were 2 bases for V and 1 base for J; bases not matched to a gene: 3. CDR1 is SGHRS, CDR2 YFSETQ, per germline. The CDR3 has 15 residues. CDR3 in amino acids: CASSLGTASYNEQFF. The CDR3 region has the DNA TGCGCCAGCAGCTTAGGGACAGCTTCCTACAATGAGCAGTTCTTC.

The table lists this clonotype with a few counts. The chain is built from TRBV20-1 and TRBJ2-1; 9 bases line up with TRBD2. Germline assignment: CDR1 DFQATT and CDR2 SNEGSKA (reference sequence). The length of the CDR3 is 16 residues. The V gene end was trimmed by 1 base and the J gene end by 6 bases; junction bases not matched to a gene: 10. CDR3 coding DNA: TGCAGTGCTAGAGCCGCAGGTAGCGGGAGAGTCAATGAGCAGTTCTTC. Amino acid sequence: CSARAAGSGRVNEQFF.

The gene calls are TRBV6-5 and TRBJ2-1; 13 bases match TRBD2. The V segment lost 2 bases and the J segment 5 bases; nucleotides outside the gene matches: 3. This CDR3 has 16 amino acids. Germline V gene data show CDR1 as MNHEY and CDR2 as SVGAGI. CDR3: CASSYGLAGVDNEQFF. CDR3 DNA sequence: TGTGCCAGCAGTTACGGACTAGCGGGAGTGGACAATGAGCAGTTCTTC.

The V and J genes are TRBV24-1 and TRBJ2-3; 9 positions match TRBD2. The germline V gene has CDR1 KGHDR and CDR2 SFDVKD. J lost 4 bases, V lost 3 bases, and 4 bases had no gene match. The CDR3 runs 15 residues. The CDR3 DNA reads TGTGCCACCAGTGATATTACTAGCGGGTCAGATACGCAGTATTTT. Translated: CATSDITSGSDTQYF.

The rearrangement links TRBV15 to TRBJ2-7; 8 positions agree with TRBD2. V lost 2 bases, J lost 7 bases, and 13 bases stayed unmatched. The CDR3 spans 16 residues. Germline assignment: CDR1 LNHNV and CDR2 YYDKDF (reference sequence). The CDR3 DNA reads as TGTGCCACCAGCAGACATCAAACTAGCGGATCGGATGAGCAGTACTTC. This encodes CATSRHQTSGSDEQYF.

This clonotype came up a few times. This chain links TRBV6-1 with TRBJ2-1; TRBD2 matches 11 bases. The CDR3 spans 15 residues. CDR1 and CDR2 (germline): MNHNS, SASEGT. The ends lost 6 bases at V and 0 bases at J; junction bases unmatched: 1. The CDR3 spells CASSGTSGSYNEQFF. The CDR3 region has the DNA TGTGCCAGCAGCGGGACTAGCGGCTCCTACAATGAGCAGTTCTTC.

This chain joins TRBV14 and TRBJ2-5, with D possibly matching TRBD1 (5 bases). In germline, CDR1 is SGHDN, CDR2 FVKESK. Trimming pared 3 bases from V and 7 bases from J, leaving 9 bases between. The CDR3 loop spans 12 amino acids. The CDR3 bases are TGTGCCAGCAGCCAGGGAAGGGGGACCCAGTACTTC. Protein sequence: CASSQGRGTQYF.